The 17 T cell receptor beta chains below all came from one sample that was sequenced in a study of metastatic and nonmetastatic thyroid tumors. Thyroid surgery had not been preceded by any treatment in any patient. MiXCR reprocessed the PCR reads for TCRdb. The table records 20,000 to 25,000 clones, about a tenth of them present only once. The specimen sequenced was blood. The receptors originated from a female donor with papillary thyroid cancer or a benign thyroid nodule (not recorded which). Some clones in this sample may be carry-over from other donors' samples.

The V call is TRBV3-1, the J call TRBJ2-5; possible D gene TRBD1, 5 bases. Germline V gene lookup returns CDR1 LGHDT and CDR2 YNNKEL (reference sequence). This CDR3 is built from 16 residues. The V end lost 0 bases, the J end lost 4 bases, and 15 bases lay between the germline ends. DNA of the CDR3: TGTGCCAGCAGCCAAGAGGGTCCTAGTAGGGGAGAGACCCAGTACTTC. Protein product: CASSQEGPSRGETQYF.

As for this clone: Just one base apart from a much larger clone, this may be a read error. The conserved phenylalanine or tryptophan normally closing the CDR3 is absent here, so this likely arose from a read error. The gene calls are TRBV11-3 and TRBJ1-1; D call uncertain. V gave up 0 bases and J gave up 4 bases, with 6 bases separating them. Germline CDR1 SGHNT, CDR2 YENEEA. The CDR3 loop spans 13 amino acids. DNA of the CDR3: TGTGCCAGCAGCTTAGACTCGCGCACTGAAGCTTTCATT. Its translation is CASSLDSRTEAFI.

This clone is medium-sized within its sample. The chain joins TRBV27 to TRBJ2-1; 8 bases fit TRBD1. The CDR3 consists of 15 residues. V lost 4 bases and J lost 3; bases outside the gene matches: 5. Germline-derived CDR1 and CDR2 are MNHEY and SMNVEV (reference sequence). The chain's CDR3 is CASSSPGTGYNEQFF. Here the CDR3 DNA reads TGTGCCAGCAGTTCCCCCGGGACAGGCTACAATGAGCAGTTCTTC.

This clone was counted many times. V gene TRBV12-3 or TRBV12-4 combines with J gene TRBJ1-4; no clear D. CDR3 size: 14 residues. Trimming took 6 bases from V and 0 from J, leaving 8 bases between them. The CDR3 region is CASSETATNEKLFF. The CDR3 DNA sequence: TGTGCCAGCAGCGAGACCGCAACTAATGAAAAACTGTTTTTT.

This clone was detected ten times or more. The chain has TRBV6-1 and TRBJ2-1; D might be TRBD2 (6 bases). The germline V gene encodes CDR1 MNHNS and CDR2 SASEGT. The CDR3 consists of 15 residues. Trimming took 6 bases from V and 3 from J, leaving 15 bases between them. The CDR3 region is CASSPPGVHYNEQFF. The CDR3 DNA is TGTGCCAGCAGCCCCCCGGGGGTCCACTACAATGAGCAGTTCTTC.

This clone was found many times. The chain carries TRBV20-1 and TRBJ2-7, with a weak D call TRBD1 (6 bases). The ends were cut back, 6 bases at V and 0 bases at J, with 12 bases in the middle. Germline CDR1 reads DFQATT; CDR2 reads SNEGSKA (reference sequence). The CDR3 consists of 13 residues. DNA for the CDR3: TGCAGTGCGCACGACAGGAGCTCCTACGAGCAGTACTTC. It is translated as CSAHDRSSYEQYF.

This clone showed up many times. This rearrangement joins TRBV11-2 to TRBJ2-7; D ambiguous. Germline V lookup: CDR1 SGHAT, CDR2 FQNNGV. The V end was cut by 4 bases, the J end by 4 bases, with 8 bases between. The CDR3 spans 12 residues. The CDR3 nucleotides are TGTGCCAGCAGCTCCAAAAGTTACGAGCAGTACTTC. This translates into CASSSKSYEQYF.

This chain connects TRBV20-1 to TRBJ2-1; D is unclear. Germline values: CDR1 DFQATT, CDR2 SNEGSKA (reference sequence). The V end lost 0 bases, the J end lost 7 bases, and 16 bases lay between the germline ends. The CDR3 is made up of 15 amino acids. CDR3 sequence reads: CSARDEFAVLNEQFF. The CDR3 DNA sequence: TGCAGTGCTAGAGATGAGTTCGCCGTCCTGAATGAGCAGTTCTTC.

There are many counts of this clone. This sequence joins TRBV20-1 and TRBJ2-5; a possible D gene is TRBD2 (5 bases). The CDR3 runs to 14 residues. Germline lookup yields CDR1 DFQATT and CDR2 SNEGSKA (reference sequence). V lost 2 bases to trimming and J lost 2 bases, with 12 bases between them. CDR3: CSARPTSPQETQYF. CDR3 nucleotide sequence: TGCAGTGCTAGACCAACTAGTCCGCAAGAGACCCAGTACTTC.

There are many counts of this clone. The chain employs TRBV2 and TRBJ2-7; 9 bases map to TRBD2. Per the germline V gene, CDR1 is SNHLY and CDR2 is FYNNEI. This CDR3 region has 14 residues. Trimming at V came to 5 bases and at J to 3 bases, leaving 5 bases not matched to a gene. In DNA form, the CDR3 reads TGTGCCAGCAGTATAGGTAGCGGGAGCTACGAGCAGTACTTC. It yields the protein CASSIGSGSYEQYF.

This clone was seen ten or more times. The rearrangement joins TRBV5-1 to TRBJ2-3; 7 nucleotides line up with TRBD2. From germline, CDR1 is SGHRS and CDR2 YFSETQ. The CDR3 runs to 14 residues. After removal of 2 bases from V and 4 bases from J, the junction contained 4 bases not matched to a gene. The CDR3 sequence is CASSFRREADTQYF. CDR3 in DNA: TGCGCCAGCAGCTTTCGTCGGGAGGCAGATACGCAGTATTTT.

The table lists this clone with many counts. The CDR3 spells CATSVTGRTDTQYF. For the CDR3, the DNA is TGTGCCACCAGTGTCACAGGCCGCACAGATACGCAGTATTTT. The chain couples TRBV24-1 to TRBJ2-3, with a tentative D call TRBD1 (5 bases). There are 14 residues in the CDR3. CDR1 and CDR2 (germline): KGHDR, SFDVKD. V was pared by 5 bases and J by 1 base, with 9 bases between.

Concerning this clone itself: This clone may be a read error of a much larger clone one base away. The genes are TRBV7-9 and TRBJ2-3, with no clear D. This CDR3 has 14 residues. Trimming cost V 1 base and J 5 bases, with 10 bases left between them. Looked up from germline, CDR1 is SEHNR and CDR2 is FQNEAQ (reference sequence). CDR3 amino acids: CASSLGSPVDTQYF. The CDR3 DNA is TGTGCCAGCAGCTTAGGAAGTCCCGTAGATACGCAGTATTTT.

Of note for this clone: This clone may be a read error of a much larger clone one base away. Other nucleotide sequences from this sample produce the same CDR3. The chain has TRBV2 and TRBJ2-1; 9 bases align to TRBD2. The CDR3 totals 12 residues. In germline, CDR1 is SNHLY, CDR2 FYNNEI. CDR3 coding DNA: TGTGCCAGCAGCGGGACTAGCAATGAGCAGTTCTTT. Its protein is CASSGTSNEQFF.

At least ten counts were recorded for this clone. This chain connects TRBV6-1 to TRBJ2-1; D uncertain. Trimming left V 4 bases short and J 8 bases short, with 18 bases between. From germline, CDR1 is MNHNS and CDR2 SASEGT. The CDR3 is 15 amino acids. CDR3 region: CASSVRLGGDDEQFF. CDR3 DNA sequence: TGTGCCAGCAGTGTAAGATTAGGCGGTGATGATGAGCAGTTCTTC.

This clone has a count of ten or more. The CDR3 DNA reads TGTGCCAGTAGCTTTACTATGTCGGACTATGGCTACACCTTC. Translated: CASSFTMSDYGYTF. This chain joins TRBV19 and TRBJ1-2, with D uncertain. The CDR3 contains 14 residues. From germline, CDR1 is LNHDA and CDR2 SQIVND (reference sequence). Trimming removed 6 bases from V and 3 bases from J, with 14 bases in between.

This chain connects TRBV5-1 to TRBJ2-7, with 7 bases fitting TRBD1. Germline CDR1 and CDR2: SGHRS and YFSETQ. This CDR3 is built from 13 residues. V was pared by 3 bases and J by 3 bases, with 3 bases of the junction left unmatched. The CDR3 DNA reads TGCGCCAGCAGCTCCCAGGGGGACTACGAGCAGTACTTC. This translates into CASSSQGDYEQYF.